This entry concerns a single TCR beta chain. TCRdb reprocessed the 5' RACE reads and reports one entry per CDR3 protein, with no DNA. This sample contains 150,000 to 200,000 distinct CDR3 sequences. The sample comes from a study of monozygotic twins with inflammatory bowel disease. Per germline, CDR1 SGHRS and CDR2 YFSETQ. The CDR3 is 14 residues long. This sequence originates from a human donor with ulcerative colitis or Crohn's disease, or a healthy co-twin of an affected twin (not recorded which). V is TRBV5-1 and J is TRBJ1-5. The sequenced material came from blood. The CDR3: CASSLEGIKQPQHF.